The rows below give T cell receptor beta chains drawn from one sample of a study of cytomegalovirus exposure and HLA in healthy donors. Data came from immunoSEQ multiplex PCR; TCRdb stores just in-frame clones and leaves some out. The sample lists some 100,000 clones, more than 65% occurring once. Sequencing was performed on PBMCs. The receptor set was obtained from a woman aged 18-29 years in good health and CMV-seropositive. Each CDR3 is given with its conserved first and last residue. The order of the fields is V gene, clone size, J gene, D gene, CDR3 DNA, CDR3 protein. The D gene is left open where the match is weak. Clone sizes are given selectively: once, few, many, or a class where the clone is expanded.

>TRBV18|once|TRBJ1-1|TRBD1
TGTGCCAGTACTACAGGGGTCGTCACTGAAGCTTTCTTT
CASTTGVVTEAFF
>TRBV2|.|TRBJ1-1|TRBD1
TGTGCCAGCAACGAACAGGGGGCGACTGAAGCTTTCTTT
CASNEQGATEAFF
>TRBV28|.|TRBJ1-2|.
TGTGCCAGCAGATCCGCCTTTGAGGGCTACACCTTC
CASRSAFEGYTF
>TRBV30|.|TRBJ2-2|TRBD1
TGTGCCTGGAGAGCAAGATCGCCCGGGACAGGGAACACCGGGGAGCTGTTTTTT
CAWRARSPGTGNTGELFF
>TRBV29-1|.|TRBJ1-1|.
TGCAGCGTTGAAGTAGGAGGATTTGGGCTGACTGAAGCTTTCTTT
CSVEVGGFGLTEAFF
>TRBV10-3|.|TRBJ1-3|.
TGTGCTATCAGCGGGTCTGGGGGAAACACCATATATTTT
CAISGSGGNTIYF
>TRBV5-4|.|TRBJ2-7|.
TGTGCCAGCAGCCCGGAAGGAGCGAAGTCCTACGAGCAGTACTTC
CASSPEGAKSYEQYF
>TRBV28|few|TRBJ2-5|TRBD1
TGTGCCAGCAGTTTATCCGGACAGGGAAGGACCCAGTACTTC
CASSLSGQGRTQYF
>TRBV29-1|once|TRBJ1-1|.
TGCAGCGTTTTAACACAGGGTACTGCCATGGCTGAAGCTTTCTTT
CSVLTQGTAMAEAFF
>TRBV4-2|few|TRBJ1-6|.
TGTGCCAGCAGCCAGGCGCGGGGCGTACATAATTCACCCCTCCACTTT
CASSQARGVHNSPLHF
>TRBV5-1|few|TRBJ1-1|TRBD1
TGCGCCAGCAGCTTTGGACAGGGCCCACCTGAAGCTTTCTTT
CASSFGQGPPEAFF
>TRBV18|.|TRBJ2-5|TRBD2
TGTGCCAGCTCACCAATGGTAGCGGGGATTAACGTTGAGACCCAGTACTTC
CASSPMVAGINVETQYF
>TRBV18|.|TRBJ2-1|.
TGTGCCAGCTCTCTGTCTAGCGCGGATGAGCAGTTCTTC
CASSLSSADEQFF
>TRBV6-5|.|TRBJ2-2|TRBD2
TGTGCCAGCACCCCTAATAGCGGGTTCACCGGGGAGCTGTTTTTT
CASTPNSGFTGELFF
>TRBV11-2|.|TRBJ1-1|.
TGTGCCAGCAGCATCGGACGGGGAAAGACTGAAGCTTTCTTT
CASSIGRGKTEAFF
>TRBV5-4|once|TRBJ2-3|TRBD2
TGTGCCAGCAGTCCCGGGACTAGCGAGGAGACGCAGTATTTT
CASSPGTSEETQYF
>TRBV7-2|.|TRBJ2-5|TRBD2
TGTGCCAGCAGCCTTCGTTCGGGACTAGCGGGGGGAAGTCAAGAGACCCAGTACTTC
CASSLRSGLAGGSQETQYF
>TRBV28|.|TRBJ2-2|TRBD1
TGTGCCAGCAGCCGGGACAGGGGGAACACCGGGGAGCTGTTTTTT
CASSRDRGNTGELFF
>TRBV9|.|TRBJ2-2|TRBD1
TGTGCCAGCAGCGTACGCTCGGGCAGGGGGCTTGTCGGGGAGCTGTTTTTT
CASSVRSGRGLVGELFF
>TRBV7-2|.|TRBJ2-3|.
TGTGCCAGCAGCTTAAGGATTGGAGCAGATACGCAGTATTTT
CASSLRIGADTQYF
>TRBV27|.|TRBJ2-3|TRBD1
TGTGCCAGCGGACGAGGGGGCCCAGATACGCAGTATTTT
CASGRGGPDTQYF
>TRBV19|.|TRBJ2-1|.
TGTGCCAGTAGTATGACAGTGGGAAGTTACAATGAGCAGTTCTTC
CASSMTVGSYNEQFF
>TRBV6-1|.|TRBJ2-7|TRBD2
TGTGCCAGCAGTGAAGAGATTAGCGGGGGTTACGAGCAGTACTTC
CASSEEISGGYEQYF
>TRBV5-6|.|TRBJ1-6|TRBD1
TGTGCCGGCAGCATCACAGGGGGGCCGAGTAATTCACCCCTCCACTTT
CAGSITGGPSNSPLHF
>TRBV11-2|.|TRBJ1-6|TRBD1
TGTGCCAGCAGACCGGGGACAGACCGGTCACCCCTCCACTTT
CASRPGTDRSPLHF
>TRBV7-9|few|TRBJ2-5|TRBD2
TGTGCCAGCAGCGATGCCCTCTGGGAGGGAGAGACCCAGTACTTC
CASSDALWEGETQYF
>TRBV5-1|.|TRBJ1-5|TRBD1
TGCGCCAGCAGCTTGCAGGGGGTAGTCAATCAGCCCCAGCATTTT
CASSLQGVVNQPQHF
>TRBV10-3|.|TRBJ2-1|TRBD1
TGTGCCATCAGTCCCGGGACAGGGGGCTCCTACAATGAGCAGTTCTTC
CAISPGTGGSYNEQFF
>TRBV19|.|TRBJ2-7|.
TGTGCCAGTAGTCAGGGTCCCTACGAGCAGTACTTC
CASSQGPYEQYF
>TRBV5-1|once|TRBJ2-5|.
TGCGCCAGCAGCTTGGCCGTTGGGGCTGAAGAGACCCAGTACTTC
CASSLAVGAEETQYF
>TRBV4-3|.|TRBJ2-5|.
TGCGCCAGCAGCCAATTTGGGAGCCCCCAAGAGACCCAGTACTTC
CASSQFGSPQETQYF
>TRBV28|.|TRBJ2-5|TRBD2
TGTGCCAGCAGAAGTAGCGGGAGGGCCGGGGAGACCCAGTACTTC
CASRSSGRAGETQYF
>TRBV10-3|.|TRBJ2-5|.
TGTGCCATCAGTGAGTCACTAGCCTTCCAAGAGACCCAGTACTTC
CAISESLAFQETQYF
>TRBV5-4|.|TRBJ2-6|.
TGTGCCAGCAGCCATAAACAGTCATCTGGGGCCAACGTCCTGACTTTC
CASSHKQSSGANVLTF
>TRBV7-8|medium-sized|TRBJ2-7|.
TGTGCCAGCAGCTGGCAAGGGGGAGGGGTCGAGCAGTACTTC
CASSWQGGGVEQYF